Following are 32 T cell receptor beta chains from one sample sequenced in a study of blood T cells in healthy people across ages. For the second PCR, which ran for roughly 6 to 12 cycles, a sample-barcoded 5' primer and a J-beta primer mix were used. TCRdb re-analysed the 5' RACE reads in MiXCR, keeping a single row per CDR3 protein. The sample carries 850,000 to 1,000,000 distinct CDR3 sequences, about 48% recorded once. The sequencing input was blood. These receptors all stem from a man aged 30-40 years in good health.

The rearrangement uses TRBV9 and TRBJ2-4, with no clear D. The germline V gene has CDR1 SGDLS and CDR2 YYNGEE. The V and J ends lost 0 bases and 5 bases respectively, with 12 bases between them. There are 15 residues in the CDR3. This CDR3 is CASSVGWVRENIQYF. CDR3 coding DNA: TGTGCCAGCAGCGTAGGTTGGGTACGGGAAAACATTCAGTACTTC.

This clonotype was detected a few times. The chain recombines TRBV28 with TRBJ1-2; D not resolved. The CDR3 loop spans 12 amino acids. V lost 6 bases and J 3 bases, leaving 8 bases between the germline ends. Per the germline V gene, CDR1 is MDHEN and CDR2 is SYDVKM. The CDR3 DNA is TGTGCCAGCAGGAAGGATTACTATGGCTACACCTTC. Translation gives CASRKDYYGYTF.

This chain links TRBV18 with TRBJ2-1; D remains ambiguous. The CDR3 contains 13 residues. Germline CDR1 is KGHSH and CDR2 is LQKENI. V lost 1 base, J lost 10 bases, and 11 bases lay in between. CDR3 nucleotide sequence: TGTGCCAGCTCACCACAGGGCCTAAACGAGCAGTTCTTC. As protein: CASSPQGLNEQFF.

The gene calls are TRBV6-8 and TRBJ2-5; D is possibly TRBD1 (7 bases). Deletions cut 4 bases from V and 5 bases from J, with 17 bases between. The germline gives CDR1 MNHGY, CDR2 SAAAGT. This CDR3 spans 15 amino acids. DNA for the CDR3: TGTGCCAGCAGTTCGATAAAACAGGGGAGGGAGACCCAGTACTTC. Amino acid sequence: CASSSIKQGRETQYF.

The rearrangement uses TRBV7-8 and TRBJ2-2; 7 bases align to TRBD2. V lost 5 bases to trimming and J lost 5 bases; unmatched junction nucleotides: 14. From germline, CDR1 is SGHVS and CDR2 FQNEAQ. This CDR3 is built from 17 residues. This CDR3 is CASSPGEGARLTGELFF. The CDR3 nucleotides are TGTGCCAGCAGCCCCGGGGAGGGAGCCCGTTTAACCGGGGAGCTGTTTTTT.

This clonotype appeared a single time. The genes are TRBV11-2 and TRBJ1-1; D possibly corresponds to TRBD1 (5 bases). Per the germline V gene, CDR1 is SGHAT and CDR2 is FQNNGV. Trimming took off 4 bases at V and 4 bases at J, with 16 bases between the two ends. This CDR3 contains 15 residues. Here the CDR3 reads CASSSPRGEGTEAFF. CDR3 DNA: TGTGCCAGCAGCTCGCCCCGGGGGGAGGGCACTGAAGCTTTCTTT.

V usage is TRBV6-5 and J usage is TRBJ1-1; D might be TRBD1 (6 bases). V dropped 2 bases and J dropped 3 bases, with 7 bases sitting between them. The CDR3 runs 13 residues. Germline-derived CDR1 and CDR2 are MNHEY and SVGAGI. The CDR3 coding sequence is TGTGCCAGCAGTTACCCAGGGGACACTGAAGCTTTCTTT. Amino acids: CASSYPGDTEAFF.

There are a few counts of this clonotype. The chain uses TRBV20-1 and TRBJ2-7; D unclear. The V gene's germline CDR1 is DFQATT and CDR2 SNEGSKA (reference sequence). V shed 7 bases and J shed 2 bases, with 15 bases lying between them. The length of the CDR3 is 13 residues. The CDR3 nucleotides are TGCAGTGTTTGGGGAAGGCCCCCCTACGAGCAGTACTTC. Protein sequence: CSVWGRPPYEQYF.

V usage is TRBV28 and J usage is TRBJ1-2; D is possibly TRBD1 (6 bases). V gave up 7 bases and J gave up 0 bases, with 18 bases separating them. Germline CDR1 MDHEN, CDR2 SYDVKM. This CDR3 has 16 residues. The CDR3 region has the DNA TGTGCCAGCATTCCCCCAGGGGCCAGAGCTAACTATGGCTACACCTTC. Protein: CASIPPGARANYGYTF.

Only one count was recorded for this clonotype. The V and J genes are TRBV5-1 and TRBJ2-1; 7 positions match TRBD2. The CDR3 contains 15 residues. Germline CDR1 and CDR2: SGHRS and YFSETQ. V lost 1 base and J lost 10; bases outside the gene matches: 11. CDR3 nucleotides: TGCGCCAGCAGCTTGCAACGAGCGGGGCTACCGGAGCAGTTCTTC. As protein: CASSLQRAGLPEQFF. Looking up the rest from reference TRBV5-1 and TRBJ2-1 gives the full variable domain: KAGVTQTPRYLIKTRGQQVTLSCSPISGHRSVSWYQQTPGQGLQFLFEYFSETQRNKGNFPGRFSGRQFSNSRSEMNVSTLELGDSALYLCASSLQRAGLPEQFFGPGTRLTVL.

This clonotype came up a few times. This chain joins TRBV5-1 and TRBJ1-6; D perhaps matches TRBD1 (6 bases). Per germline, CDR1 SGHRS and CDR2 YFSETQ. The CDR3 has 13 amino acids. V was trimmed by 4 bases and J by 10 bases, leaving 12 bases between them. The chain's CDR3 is CASSTGYDSPLHF. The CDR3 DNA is TGCGCCAGCAGCACAGGGTACGACTCACCCCTCCACTTT.

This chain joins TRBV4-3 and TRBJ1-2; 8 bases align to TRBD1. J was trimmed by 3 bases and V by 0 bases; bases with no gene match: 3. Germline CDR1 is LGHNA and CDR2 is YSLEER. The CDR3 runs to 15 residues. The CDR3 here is CASSQETGAHYGYTF. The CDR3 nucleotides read TGCGCCAGCAGCCAAGAGACAGGGGCCCACTATGGCTACACCTTC.

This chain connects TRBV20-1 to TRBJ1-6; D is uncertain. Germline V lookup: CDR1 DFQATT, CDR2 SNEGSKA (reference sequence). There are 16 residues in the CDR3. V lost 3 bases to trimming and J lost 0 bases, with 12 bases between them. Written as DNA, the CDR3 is TGCAGTGCTAGGCGCAGATCGAGCTCCTATAATTCACCCCTCCACTTT. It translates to CSARRRSSSYNSPLHF.

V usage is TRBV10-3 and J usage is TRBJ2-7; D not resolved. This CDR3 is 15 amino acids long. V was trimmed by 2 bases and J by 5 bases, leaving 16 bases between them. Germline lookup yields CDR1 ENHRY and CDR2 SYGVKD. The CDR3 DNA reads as TGTGCCATCAGTGAGCAGGACCTGGGGAATCACGAGCAGTACTTC. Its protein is CAISEQDLGNHEQYF.

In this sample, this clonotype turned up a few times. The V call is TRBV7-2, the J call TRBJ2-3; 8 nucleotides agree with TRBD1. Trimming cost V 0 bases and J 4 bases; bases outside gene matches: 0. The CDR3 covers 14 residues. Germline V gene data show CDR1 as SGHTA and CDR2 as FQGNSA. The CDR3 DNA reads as TGTGCCAGCAGCTTAGCCAGGGGGCCAGATACGCAGTATTTT. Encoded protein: CASSLARGPDTQYF.

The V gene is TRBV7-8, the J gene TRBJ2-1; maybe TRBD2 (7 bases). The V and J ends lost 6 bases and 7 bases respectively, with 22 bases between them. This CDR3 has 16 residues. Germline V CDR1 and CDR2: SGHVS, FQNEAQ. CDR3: CASRKGGAPPLNEQFF. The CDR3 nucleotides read TGTGCCAGCAGAAAGGGGGGGGCCCCCCCCCTGAATGAGCAGTTCTTC.

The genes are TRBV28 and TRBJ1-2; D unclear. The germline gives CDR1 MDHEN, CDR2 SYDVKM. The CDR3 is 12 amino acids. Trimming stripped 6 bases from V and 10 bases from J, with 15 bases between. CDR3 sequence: CASSNSKIVYTF. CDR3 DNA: TGTGCCAGCAGCAATTCAAAGATAGTCTACACCTTC.

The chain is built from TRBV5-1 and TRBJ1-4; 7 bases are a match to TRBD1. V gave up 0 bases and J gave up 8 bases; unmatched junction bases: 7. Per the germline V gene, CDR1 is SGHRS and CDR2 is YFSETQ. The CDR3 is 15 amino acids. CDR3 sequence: CASSLVAGGEEKLFF. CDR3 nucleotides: TGCGCCAGCAGCTTGGTTGCAGGGGGAGAGGAAAAACTGTTTTTT.

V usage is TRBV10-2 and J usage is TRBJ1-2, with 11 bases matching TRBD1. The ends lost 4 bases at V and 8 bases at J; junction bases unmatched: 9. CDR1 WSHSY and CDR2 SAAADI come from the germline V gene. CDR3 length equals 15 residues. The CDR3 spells CASSARTGGLEGYTF. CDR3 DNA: TGCGCCAGCAGTGCCCGGACAGGGGGCTTAGAGGGCTACACCTTC.

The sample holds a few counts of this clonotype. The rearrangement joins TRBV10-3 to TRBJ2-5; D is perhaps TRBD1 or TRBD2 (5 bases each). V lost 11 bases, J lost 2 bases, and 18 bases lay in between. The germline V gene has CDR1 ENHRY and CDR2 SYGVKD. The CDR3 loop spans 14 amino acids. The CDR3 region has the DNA TGTGCCTCGAGTGAGGGACCGCTTCAAGAGACCCAGTACTTC. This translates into CASSEGPLQETQYF.

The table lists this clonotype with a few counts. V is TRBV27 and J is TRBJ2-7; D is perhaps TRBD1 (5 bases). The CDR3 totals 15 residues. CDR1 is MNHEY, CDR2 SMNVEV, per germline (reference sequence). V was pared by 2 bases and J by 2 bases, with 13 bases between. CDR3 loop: CASSLGSGFAYEQYF. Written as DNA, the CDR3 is TGTGCCAGCAGTTTAGGGTCAGGGTTTGCCTACGAGCAGTACTTC.

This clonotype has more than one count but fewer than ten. The CDR3 DNA sequence: TGTGCCAGCAACCTCTCAGGGGGATCCTACGAGCAGTACTTC. Its protein is CASNLSGGSYEQYF. The chain joins TRBV6-1 to TRBJ2-7, with TRBD1 matching 7 bases. Trimming removed 7 bases from V and 1 base from J; junction bases left unmatched: 7. Germline loops: CDR1 MNHNS, CDR2 SASEGT. This CDR3 comprises 14 residues.

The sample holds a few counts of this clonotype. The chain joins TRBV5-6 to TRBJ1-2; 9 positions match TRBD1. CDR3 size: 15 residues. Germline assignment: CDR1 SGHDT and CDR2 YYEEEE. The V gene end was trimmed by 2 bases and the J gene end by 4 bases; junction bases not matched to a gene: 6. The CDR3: CASSFYDRGSYGYTF. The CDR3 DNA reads TGTGCCAGCAGCTTCTATGACAGGGGGTCCTATGGCTACACCTTC.

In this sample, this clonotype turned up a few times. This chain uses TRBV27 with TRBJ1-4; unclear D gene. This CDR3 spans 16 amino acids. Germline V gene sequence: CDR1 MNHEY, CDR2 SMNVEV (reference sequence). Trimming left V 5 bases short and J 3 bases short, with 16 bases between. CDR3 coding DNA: TGTGCCAGCAGTCTACCCCGTAGGGCCCCTAATGAAAAACTGTTTTTT. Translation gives CASSLPRRAPNEKLFF.

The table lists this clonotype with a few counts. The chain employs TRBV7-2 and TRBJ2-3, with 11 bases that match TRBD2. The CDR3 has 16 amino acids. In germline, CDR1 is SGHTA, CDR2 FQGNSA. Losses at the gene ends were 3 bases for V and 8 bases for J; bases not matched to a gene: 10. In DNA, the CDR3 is TGTGCCAGCAGCTTGGAGGGAACTAGCGGGGGTGGTACGCAGTATTTT. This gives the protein CASSLEGTSGGGTQYF.

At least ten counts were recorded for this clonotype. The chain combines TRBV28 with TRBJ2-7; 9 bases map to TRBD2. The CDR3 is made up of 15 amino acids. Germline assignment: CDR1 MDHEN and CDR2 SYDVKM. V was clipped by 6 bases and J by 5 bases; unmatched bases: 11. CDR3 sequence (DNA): TGTGCCAGCAGCCCCCGAGCGGGGGGATCTGACGAGCAGTACTTC. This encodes CASSPRAGGSDEQYF.

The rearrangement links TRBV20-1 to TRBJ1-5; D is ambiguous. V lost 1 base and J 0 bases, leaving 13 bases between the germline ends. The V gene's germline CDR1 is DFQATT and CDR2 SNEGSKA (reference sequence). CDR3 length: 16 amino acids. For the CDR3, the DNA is TGCAGTGCTAGAGCACGAACGGATTATAGCAATCAGCCCCAGCATTTT. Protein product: CSARARTDYSNQPQHF.

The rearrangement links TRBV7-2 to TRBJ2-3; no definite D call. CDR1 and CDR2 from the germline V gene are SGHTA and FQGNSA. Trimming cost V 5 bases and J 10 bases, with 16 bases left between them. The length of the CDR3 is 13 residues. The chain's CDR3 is CASSDYLMAAQYF. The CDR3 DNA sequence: TGTGCCAGCAGCGATTATCTGATGGCCGCGCAGTATTTT. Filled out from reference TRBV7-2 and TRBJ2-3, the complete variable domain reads GAGVSQSPSNKVTEKGKDVELRCDPISGHTALYWYRQSLGQGLEFLIYFQGNSAPDKSGLPSDRFSAERTGGSVSTLTIQRTQQEDSAVYLCASSDYLMAAQYFGPGTRLTVL.

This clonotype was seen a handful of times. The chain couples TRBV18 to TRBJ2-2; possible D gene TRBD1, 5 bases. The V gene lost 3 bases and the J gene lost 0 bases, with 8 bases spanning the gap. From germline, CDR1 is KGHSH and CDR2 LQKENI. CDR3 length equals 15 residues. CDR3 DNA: TGTGCCAGCTCACCTACAGGATCGAACACCGGGGAGCTGTTTTTT. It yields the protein CASSPTGSNTGELFF.

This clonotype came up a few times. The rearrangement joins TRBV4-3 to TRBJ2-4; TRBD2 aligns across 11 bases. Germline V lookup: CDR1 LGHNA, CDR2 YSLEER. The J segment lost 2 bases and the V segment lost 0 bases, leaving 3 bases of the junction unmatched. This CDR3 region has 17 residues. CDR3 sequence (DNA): TGCGCCAGCAGCCAAGATCTAGCGGGGGGAACCAAAAACATTCAGTACTTC. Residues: CASSQDLAGGTKNIQYF.

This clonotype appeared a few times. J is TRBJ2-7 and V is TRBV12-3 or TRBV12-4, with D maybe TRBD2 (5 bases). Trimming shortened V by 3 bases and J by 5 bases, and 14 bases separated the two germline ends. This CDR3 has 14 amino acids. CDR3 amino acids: CASSLASRADEQYF. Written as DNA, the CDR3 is TGTGCCAGCAGTTTGGCGTCGAGGGCGGACGAGCAGTACTTC.

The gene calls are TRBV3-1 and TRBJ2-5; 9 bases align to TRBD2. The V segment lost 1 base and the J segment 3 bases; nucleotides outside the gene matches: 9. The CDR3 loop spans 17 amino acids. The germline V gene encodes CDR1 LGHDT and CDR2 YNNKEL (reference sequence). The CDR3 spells CASSQGGGSGGKETQYF. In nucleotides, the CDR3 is TGTGCCAGCAGCCAAGGTGGTGGTAGCGGGGGAAAAGAGACCCAGTACTTC.